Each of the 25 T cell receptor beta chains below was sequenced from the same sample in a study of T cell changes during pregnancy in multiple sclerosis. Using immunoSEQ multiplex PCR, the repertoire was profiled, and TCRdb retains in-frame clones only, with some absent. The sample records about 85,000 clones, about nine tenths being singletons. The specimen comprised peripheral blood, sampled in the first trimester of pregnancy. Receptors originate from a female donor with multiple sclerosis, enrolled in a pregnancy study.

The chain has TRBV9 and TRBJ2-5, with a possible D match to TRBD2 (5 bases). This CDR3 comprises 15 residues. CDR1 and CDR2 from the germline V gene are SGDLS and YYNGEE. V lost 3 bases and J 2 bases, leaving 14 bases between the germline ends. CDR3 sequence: CASSAGPGGQETQYF. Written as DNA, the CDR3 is TGTGCCAGCAGCGCAGGACCCGGCGGGCAAGAGACCCAGTACTTC. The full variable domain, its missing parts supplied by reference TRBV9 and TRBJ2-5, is DSGVTQTPKHLITATGQRVTLRCSPRSGDLSVYWYQQSLDQGLQFLIQYYNGEERAKGNILERFSAQQFPDLHSELNLSSLELGDSALYFCASSAGPGGQETQYFGPGTRLLVL.

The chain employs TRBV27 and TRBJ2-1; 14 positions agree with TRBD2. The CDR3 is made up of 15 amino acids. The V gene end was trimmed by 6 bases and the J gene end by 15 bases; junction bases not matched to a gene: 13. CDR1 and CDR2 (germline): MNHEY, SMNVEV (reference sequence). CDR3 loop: CASSPRGLAGGKRFF. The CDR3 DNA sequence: TGTGCCAGCAGCCCACGTGGACTAGCGGGAGGAAAGCGGTTCTTC.

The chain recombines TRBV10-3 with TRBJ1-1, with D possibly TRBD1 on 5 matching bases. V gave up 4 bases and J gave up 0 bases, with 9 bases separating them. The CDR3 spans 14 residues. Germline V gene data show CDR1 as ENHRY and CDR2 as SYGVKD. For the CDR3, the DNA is TGTGCCATCAGTGGAGGCAGGGTGAACACTGAAGCTTTCTTT. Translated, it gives CAISGGRVNTEAFF.

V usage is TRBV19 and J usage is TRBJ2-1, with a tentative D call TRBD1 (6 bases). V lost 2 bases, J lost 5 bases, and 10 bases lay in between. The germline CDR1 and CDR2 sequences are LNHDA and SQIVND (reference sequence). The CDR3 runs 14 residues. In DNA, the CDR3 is TGTGCCAGTAGTATATACAGGGATAACAATGAGCAGTTCTTC. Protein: CASSIYRDNNEQFF.

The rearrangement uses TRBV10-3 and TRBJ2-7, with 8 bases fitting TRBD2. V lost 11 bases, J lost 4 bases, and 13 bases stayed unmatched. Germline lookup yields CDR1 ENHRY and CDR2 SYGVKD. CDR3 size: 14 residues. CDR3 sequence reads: CAARGGGPRYEQYF. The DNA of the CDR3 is TGTGCCGCTCGGGGGGGAGGGCCAAGGTACGAGCAGTACTTC.

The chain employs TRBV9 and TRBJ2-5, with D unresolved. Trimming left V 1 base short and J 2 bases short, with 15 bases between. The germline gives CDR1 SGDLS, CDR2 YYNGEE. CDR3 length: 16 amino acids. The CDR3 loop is CASSVSPLTLQETQYF. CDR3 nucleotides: TGTGCCAGCAGCGTATCCCCCTTGACTCTTCAAGAGACCCAGTACTTC.

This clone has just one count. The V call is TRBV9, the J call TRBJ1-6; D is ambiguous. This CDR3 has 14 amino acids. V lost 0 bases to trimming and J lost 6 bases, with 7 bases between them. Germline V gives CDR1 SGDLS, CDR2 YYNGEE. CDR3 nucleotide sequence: TGTGCCAGCAGCGTAGGTCCAGTTAATTCACCCCTCCACTTT. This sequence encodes CASSVGPVNSPLHF.

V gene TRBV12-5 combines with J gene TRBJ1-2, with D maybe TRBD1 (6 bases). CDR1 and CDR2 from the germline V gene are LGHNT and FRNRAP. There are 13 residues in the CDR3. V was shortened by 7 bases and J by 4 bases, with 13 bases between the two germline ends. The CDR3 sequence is CASVIQGCYGYTF. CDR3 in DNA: TGTGCTAGTGTCATCCAGGGGTGCTATGGCTACACCTTC.

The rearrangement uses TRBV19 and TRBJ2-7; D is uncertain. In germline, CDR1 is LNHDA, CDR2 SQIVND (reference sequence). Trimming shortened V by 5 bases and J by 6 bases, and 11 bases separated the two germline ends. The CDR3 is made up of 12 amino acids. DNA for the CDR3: TGTGCCAGTAGTTCCCGGTACGGCGAGCAGTACTTC. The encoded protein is CASSSRYGEQYF.

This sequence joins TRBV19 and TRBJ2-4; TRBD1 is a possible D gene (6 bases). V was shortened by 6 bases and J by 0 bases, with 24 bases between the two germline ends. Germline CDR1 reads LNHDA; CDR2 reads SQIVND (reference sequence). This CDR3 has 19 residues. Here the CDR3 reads CASRSNRARTSVAKNIQYF. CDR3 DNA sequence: TGTGCCAGTAGAAGTAACAGGGCCCGAACCAGTGTAGCCAAAAACATTCAGTACTTC.

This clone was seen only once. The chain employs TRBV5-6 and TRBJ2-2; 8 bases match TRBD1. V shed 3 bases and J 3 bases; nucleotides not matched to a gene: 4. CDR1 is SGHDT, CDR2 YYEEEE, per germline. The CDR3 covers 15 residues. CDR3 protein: CASSSTGGYTGELFF. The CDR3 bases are TGTGCCAGCAGCTCCACAGGGGGATACACCGGGGAGCTGTTTTTT.

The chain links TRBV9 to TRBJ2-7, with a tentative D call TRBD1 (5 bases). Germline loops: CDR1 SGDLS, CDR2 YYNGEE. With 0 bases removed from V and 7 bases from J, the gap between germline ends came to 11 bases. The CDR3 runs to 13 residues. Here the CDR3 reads CASSVDTGPEQYF. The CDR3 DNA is TGTGCCAGCAGCGTAGATACAGGACCTGAGCAGTACTTC.

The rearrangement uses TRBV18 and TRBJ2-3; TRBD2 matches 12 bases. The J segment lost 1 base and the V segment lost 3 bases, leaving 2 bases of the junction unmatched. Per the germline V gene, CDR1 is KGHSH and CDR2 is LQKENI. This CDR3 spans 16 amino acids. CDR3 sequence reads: CASSPPSGGGTDTQYF. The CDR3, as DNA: TGTGCCAGCTCACCTCCTAGCGGGGGGGGCACAGATACGCAGTATTTT.

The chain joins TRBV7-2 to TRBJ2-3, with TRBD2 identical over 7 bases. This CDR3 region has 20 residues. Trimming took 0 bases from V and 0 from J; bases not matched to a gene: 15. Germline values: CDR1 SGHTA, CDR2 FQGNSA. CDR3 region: CASSLALAGRELASTDTQYF. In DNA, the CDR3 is TGTGCCAGCAGCTTAGCTCTAGCCGGGCGGGAGCTAGCTAGCACAGATACGCAGTATTTT.

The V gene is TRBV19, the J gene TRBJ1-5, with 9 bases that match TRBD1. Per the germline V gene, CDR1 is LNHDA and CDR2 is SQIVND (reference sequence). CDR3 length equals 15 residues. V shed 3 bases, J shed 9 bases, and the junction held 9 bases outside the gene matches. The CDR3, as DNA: TGTGCCAGTAGTATGATGGGACAGGGCTTTCGGCCCCAGCATTTT. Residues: CASSMMGQGFRPQHF.

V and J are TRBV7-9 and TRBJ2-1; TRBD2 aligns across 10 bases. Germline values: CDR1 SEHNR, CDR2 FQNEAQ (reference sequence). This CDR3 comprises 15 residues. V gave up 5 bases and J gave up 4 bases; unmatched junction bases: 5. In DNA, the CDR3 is TGTGCCAGCAGCCCCACTAGCGGGGAGTACAATGAGCAGTTCTTC. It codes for CASSPTSGEYNEQFF.

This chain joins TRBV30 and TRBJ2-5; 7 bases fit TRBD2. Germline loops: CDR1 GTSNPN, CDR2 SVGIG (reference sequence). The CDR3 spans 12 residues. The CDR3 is CAWAGVRETQYF. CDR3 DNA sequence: TGTGCATGGGCGGGAGTCCGAGAGACCCAGTACTTC.

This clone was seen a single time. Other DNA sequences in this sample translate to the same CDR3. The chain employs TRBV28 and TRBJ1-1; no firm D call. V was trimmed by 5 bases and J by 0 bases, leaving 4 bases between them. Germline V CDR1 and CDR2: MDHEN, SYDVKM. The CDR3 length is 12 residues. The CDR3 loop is CASSLLNTEAFF. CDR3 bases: TGTGCCAGCAGTCTCCTGAACACTGAAGCTTTCTTT.

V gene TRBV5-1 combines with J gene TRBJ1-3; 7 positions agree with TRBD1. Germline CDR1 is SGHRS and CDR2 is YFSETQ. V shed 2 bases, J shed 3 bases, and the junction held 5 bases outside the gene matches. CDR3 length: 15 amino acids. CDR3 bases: TGCGCCAGCAGCTTCGCAGGGGGAGGTGGAAACACCATATATTTT. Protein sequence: CASSFAGGGGNTIYF.

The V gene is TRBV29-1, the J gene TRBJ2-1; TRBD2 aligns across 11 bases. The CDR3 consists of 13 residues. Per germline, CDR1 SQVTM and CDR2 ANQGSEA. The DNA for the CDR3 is TGCAGTTCTAGCGGGAGGTTCTACAATGAGCAGTTCTTC. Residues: CSSSGRFYNEQFF.

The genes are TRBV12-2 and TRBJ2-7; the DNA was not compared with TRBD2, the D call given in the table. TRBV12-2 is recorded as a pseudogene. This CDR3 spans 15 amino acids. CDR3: CASRLALGTNYEQYF. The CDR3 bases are TGTGCAAGTCGCTTAGCGCTAGGGACTAACTACGAGCAGTACTTC.

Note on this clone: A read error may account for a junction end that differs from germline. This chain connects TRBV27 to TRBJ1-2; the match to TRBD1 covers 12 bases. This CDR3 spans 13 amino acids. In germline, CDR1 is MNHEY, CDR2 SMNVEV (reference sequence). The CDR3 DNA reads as TGTGCCAGCAGTTTATCCCTGGGACAGGGGGCGAACTTC. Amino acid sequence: CASSLSLGQGANF.

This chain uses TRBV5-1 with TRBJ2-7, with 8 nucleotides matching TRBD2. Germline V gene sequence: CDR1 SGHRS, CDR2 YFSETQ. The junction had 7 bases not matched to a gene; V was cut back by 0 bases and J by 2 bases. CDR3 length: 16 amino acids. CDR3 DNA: TGCGCCAGCAGCTTGGTCGGCGGGGGGCCACCCTACGAGCAGTACTTC. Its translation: CASSLVGGGPPYEQYF.

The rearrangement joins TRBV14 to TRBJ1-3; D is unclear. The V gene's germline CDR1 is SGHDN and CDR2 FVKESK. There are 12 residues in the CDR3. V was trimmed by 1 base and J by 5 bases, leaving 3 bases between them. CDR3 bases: TGTGCCAGCAGCCAAGTTAGAAACACCATATATTTT. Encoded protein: CASSQVRNTIYF.

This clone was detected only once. The CDR3 bases are TGTGCCAGCAGCTTAACCGGGGACAGTTACAATGAGCAGTTCTTC. This gives the protein CASSLTGDSYNEQFF. The gene calls are TRBV7-6 and TRBJ2-1; TRBD1 matches 7 bases. The V segment lost 2 bases and the J segment 4 bases; nucleotides outside the gene matches: 5. This CDR3 is built from 15 residues. In germline, CDR1 is SGHVS, CDR2 FNYEAQ.